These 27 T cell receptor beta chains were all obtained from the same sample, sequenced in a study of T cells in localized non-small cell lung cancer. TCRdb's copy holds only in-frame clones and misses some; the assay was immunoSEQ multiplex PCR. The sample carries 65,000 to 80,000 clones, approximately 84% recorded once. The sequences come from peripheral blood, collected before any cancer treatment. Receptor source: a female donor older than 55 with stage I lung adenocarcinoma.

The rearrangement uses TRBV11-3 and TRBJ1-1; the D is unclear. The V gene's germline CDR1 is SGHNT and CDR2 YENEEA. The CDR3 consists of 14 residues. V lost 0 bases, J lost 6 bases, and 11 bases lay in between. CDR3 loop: CASSLEVGRAEAFF. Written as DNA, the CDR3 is TGTGCCAGCAGCTTAGAGGTAGGGCGCGCTGAAGCTTTCTTT.

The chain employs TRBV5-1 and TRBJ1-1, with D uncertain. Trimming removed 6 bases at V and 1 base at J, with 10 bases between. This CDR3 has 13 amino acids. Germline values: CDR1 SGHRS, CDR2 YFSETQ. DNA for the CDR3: TGCGCCAGCACCGGGCTCTCGAACACTGAAGCTTTCTTT. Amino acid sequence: CASTGLSNTEAFF.

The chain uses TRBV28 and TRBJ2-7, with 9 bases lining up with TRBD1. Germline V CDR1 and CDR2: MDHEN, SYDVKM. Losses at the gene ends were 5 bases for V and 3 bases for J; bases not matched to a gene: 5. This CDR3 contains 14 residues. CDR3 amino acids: CASSNTGGFYEQYF. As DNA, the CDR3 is TGTGCCAGCAGTAATACAGGGGGCTTCTACGAGCAGTACTTC.

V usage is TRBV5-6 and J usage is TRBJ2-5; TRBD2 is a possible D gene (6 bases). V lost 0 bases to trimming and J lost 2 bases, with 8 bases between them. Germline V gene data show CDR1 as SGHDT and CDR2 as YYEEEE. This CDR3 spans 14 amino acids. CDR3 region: CASSLGLEQETQYF. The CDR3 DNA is TGTGCCAGCAGCTTGGGACTAGAGCAAGAGACCCAGTACTTC.

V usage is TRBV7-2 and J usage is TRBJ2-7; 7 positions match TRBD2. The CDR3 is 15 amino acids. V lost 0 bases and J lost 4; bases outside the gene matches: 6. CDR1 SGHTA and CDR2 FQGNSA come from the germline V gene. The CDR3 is CASSLAGGPEYEQYF. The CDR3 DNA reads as TGTGCCAGCAGCTTAGCGGGAGGGCCCGAATACGAGCAGTACTTC.

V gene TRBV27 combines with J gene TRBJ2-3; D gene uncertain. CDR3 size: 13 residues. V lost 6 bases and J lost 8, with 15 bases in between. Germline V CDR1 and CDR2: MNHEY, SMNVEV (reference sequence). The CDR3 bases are TGTGCCAGCAGCACAAAAGGCGTTGGTACGCAGTATTTT. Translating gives CASSTKGVGTQYF.

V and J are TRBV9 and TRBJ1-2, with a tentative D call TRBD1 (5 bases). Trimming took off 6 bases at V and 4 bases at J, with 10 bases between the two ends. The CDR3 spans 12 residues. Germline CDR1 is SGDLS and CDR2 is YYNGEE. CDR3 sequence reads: CASNKGLYGYTF. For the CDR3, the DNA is TGTGCCAGCAATAAGGGGCTCTATGGCTACACCTTC.

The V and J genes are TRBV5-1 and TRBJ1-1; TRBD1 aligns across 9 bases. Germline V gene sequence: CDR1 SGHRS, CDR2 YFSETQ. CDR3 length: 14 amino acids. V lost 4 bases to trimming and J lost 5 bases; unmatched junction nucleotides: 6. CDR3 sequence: CASSPLTGGTEAFF. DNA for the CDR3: TGCGCCAGCAGCCCTTTGACAGGGGGGACTGAAGCTTTCTTT.

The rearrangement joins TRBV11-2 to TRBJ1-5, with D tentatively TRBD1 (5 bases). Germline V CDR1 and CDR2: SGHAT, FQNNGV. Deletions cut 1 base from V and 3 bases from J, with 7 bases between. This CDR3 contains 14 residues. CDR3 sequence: CASSLAGTNQPQHF. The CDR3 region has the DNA TGTGCCAGCAGCTTAGCGGGGACCAATCAGCCCCAGCATTTT.

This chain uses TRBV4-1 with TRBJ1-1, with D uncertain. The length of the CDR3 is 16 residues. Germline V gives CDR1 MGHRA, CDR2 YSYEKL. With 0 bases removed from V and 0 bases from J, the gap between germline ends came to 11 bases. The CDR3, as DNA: TGCGCCAGCAGCCAAGATCTTGGGCAGATGAACACTGAAGCTTTCTTT. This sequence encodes CASSQDLGQMNTEAFF.

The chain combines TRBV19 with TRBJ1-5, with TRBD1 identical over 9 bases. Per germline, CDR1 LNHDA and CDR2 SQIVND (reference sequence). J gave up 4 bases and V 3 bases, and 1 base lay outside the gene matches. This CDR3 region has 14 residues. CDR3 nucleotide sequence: TGTGCCAGTAGTATGGACAGGGGAAATCAGCCCCAGCATTTT. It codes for CASSMDRGNQPQHF.

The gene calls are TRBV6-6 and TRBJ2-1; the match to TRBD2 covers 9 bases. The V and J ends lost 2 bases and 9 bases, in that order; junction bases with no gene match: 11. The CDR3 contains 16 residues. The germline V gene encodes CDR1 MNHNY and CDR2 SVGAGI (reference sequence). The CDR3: CASSYRLAGGPSEQFF. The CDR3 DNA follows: TGTGCCAGCAGTTACAGGTTGGCGGGAGGGCCAAGTGAGCAGTTCTTC.

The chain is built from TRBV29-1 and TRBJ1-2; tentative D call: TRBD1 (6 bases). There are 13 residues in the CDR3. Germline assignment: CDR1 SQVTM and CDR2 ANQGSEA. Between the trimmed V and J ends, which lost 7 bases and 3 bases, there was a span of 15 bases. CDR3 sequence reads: CSASPTGYYGYTF. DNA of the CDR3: TGCAGCGCCAGTCCAACAGGGTACTATGGCTACACCTTC.

The CDR3 region has the DNA TGTGCCAGCAGTGGGGGTGTAGCTAATGAAAAACTGTTTTTT. It yields the protein CASSGGVANEKLFF. This rearrangement joins TRBV6-1 to TRBJ1-4; D is undetermined. With 4 bases removed from V and 3 bases from J, the gap between germline ends came to 9 bases. The CDR3 length is 14 residues. CDR1 and CDR2 (germline): MNHNS, SASEGT.

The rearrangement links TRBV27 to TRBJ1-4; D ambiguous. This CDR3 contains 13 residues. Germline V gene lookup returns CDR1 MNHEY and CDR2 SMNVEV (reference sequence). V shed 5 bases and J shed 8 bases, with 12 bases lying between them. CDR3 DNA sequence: TGTGCCAGCAGTACGTCAGTAGGGGAAAAACTGTTTTTT. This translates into CASSTSVGEKLFF.

CDR3 DNA sequence: TGTGCCAGCAGCCCGGGACTATGGGGCGATACGCAGTATTTT. Encoded protein: CASSPGLWGDTQYF. The V call is TRBV7-2, the J call TRBJ2-3; 7 bases map to TRBD2. The CDR3 extends over 14 amino acids. The V gene end was trimmed by 5 bases and the J gene end by 6 bases; junction bases not matched to a gene: 8. Germline CDR1 is SGHTA and CDR2 is FQGNSA. The whole variable domain, filled in from reference TRBV7-2 and TRBJ2-3, reads GAGVSQSPSNKVTEKGKDVELRCDPISGHTALYWYRQSLGQGLEFLIYFQGNSAPDKSGLPSDRFSAERTGGSVSTLTIQRTQQEDSAVYLCASSPGLWGDTQYFGPGTRLTVL.

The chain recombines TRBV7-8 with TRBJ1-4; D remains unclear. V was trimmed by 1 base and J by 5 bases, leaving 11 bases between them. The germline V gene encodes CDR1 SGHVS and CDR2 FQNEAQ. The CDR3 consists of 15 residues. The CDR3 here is CASSLVPDGNEKLFF. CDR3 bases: TGTGCCAGCAGCTTAGTCCCGGACGGAAATGAAAAACTGTTTTTT.

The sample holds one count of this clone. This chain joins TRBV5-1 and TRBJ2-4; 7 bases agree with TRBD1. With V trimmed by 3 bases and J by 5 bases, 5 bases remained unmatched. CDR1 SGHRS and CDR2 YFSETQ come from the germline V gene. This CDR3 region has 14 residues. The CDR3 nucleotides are TGCGCCAGCAGCTCGCTTCAGGGGGAAAACATTCAGTACTTC. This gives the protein CASSSLQGENIQYF.

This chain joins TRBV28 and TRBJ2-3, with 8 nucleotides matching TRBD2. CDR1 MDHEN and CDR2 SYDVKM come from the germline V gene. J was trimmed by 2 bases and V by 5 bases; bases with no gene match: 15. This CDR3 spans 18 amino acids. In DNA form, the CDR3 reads TGTGCCAGCAGTCCCGCCGGGGGGGGGCGGGCGATCACAGATACGCAGTATTTT. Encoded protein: CASSPAGGGRAITDTQYF.

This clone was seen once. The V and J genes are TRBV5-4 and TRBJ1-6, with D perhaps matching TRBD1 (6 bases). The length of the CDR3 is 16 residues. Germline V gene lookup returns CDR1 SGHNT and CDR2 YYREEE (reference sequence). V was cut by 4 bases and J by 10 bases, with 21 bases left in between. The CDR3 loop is CASSRREQGAWSPLHF. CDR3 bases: TGTGCCAGCAGCAGGAGGGAACAGGGAGCTTGGTCACCCCTCCACTTT.

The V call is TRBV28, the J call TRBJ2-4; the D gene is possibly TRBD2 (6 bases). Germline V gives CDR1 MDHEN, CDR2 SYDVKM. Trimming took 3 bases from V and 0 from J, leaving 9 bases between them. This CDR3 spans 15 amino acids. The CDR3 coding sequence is TGTGCCAGCAGTTTCTGGGGACTAGCCAAAAACATTCAGTACTTC. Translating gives CASSFWGLAKNIQYF.

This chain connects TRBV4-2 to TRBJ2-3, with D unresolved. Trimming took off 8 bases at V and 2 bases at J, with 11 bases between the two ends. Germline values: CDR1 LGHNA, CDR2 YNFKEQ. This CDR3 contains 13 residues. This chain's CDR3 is CASRLTTTDTQYF. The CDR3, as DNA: TGTGCCAGCCGCCTTACAACCACAGATACGCAGTATTTT.

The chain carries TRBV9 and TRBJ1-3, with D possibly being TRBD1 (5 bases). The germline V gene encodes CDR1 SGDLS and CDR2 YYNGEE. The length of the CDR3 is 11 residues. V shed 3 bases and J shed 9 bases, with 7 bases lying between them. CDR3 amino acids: CASSGGGTIYF. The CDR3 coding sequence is TGTGCCAGCAGCGGGGGCGGCACCATATATTTT.

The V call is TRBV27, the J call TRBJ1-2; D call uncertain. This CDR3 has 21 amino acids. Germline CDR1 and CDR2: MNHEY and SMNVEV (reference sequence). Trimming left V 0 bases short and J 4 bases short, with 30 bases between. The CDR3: CASSLSTALRGGPRFFYGYTF. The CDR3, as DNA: TGTGCCAGCAGTTTATCGACGGCCCTTCGGGGAGGCCCTCGTTTCTTCTATGGCTACACCTTC.

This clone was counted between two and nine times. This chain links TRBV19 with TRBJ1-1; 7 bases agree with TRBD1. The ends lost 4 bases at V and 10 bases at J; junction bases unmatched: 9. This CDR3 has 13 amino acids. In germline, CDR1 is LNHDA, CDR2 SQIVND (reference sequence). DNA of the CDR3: TGTGCCAGTAGTACGGAACAGGGGTGGCGAGCTTTCTTT. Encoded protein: CASSTEQGWRAFF.

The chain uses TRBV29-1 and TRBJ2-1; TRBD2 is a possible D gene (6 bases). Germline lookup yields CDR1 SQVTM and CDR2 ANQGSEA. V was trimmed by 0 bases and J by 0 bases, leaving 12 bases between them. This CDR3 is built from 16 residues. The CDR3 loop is CSVEDEATSSYNEQFF. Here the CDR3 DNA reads TGCAGCGTTGAAGATGAAGCGACTAGCTCCTACAATGAGCAGTTCTTC.

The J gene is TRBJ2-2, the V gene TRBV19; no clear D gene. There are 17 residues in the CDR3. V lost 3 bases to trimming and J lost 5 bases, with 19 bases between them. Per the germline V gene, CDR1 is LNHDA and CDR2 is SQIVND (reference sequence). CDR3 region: CASSIEPPGDLTGELFF. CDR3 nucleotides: TGTGCCAGTAGTATTGAACCACCCGGAGACTTAACCGGGGAGCTGTTTTTT.